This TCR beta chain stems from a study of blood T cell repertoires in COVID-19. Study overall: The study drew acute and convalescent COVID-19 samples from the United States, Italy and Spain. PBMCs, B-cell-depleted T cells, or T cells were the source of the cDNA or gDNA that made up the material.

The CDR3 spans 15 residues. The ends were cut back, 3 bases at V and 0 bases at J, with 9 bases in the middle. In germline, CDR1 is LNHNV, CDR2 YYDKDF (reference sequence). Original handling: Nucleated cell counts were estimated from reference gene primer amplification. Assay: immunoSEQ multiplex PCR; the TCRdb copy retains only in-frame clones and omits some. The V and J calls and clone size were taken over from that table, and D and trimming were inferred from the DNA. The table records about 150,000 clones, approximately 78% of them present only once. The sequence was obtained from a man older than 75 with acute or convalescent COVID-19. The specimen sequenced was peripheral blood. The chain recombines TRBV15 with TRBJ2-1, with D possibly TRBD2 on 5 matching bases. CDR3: CATSSRGSSYNEQFF. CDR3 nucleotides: TGTGCCACCAGCAGCAGAGGGAGCTCCTACAATGAGCAGTTCTTC.